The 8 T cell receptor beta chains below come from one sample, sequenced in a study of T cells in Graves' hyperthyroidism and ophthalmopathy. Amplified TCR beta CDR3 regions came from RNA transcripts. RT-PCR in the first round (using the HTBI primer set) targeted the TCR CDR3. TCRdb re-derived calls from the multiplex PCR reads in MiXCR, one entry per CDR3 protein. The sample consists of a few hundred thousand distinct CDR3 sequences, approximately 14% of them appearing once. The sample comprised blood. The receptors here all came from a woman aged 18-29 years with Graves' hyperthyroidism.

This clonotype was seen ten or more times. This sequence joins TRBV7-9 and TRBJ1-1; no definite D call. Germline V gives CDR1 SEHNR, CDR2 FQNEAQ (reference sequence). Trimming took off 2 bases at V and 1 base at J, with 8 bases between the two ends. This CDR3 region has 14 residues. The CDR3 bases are TGTGCCAGCAGCTTAACAGCTTCGAACACTGAAGCTTTCTTT. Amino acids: CASSLTASNTEAFF.

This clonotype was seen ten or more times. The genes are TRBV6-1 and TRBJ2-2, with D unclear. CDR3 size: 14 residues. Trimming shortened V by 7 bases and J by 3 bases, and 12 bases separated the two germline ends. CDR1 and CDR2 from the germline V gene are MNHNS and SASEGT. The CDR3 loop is CASKDVPYTGELFF. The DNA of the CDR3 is TGTGCCAGCAAAGATGTGCCTTACACCGGGGAGCTGTTTTTT.

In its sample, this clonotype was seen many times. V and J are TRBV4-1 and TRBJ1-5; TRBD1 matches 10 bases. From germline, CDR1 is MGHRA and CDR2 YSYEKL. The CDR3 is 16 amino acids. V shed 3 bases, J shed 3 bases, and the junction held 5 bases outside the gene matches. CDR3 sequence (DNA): TGCGCCAGCAGCCATTGGACAGGGGGTTCCAATCAGCCCCAGCATTTT. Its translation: CASSHWTGGSNQPQHF.

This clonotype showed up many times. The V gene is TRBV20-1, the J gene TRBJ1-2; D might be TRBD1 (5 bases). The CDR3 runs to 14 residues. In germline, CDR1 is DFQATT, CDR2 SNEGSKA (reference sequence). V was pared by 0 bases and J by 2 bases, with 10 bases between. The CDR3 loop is CSAREQVLNYGYTF. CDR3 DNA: TGCAGTGCTAGAGAACAGGTCCTGAACTATGGCTACACCTTC.

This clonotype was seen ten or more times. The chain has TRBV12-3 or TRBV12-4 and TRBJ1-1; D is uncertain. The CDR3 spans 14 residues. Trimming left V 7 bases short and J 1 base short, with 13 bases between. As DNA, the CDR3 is TGTGCCAGCACCGCGGCTAAGCGGAACACTGAAGCTTTCTTT. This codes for CASTAAKRNTEAFF.

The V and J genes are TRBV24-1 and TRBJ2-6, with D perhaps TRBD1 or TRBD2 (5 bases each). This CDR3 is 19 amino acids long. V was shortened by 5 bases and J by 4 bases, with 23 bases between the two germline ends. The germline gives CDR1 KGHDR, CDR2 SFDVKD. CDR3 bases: TGTGCCACCAGTGCAACCTTCCGGGGCAGGGCAACCGGGGCCAACGTCCTGACTTTC. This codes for CATSATFRGRATGANVLTF.

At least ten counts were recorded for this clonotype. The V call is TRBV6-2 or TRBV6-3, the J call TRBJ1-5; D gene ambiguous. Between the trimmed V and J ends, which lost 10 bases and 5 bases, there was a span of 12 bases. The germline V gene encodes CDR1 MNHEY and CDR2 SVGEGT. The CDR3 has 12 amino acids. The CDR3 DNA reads TGTGCCACAAAGGACGGGGATCAGCCCCAGCATTTT. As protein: CATKDGDQPQHF.

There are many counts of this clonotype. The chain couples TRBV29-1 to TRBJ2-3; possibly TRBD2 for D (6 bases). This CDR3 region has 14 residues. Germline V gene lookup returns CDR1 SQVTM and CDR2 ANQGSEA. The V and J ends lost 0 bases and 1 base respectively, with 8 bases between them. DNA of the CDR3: TGCAGCGTTGAAGAAGCTAGCGGCACAGATACGCAGTATTTT. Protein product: CSVEEASGTDTQYF.